Listed here is a single T cell receptor beta chain. The antigen is unknown. With 5 bases clipped from V and 7 bases from J, the junction kept 6 bases outside the gene matches. The CDR3 extends over 15 amino acids. Per the germline V gene, CDR1 is MNHEY and CDR2 is SMNVEV (reference sequence). Primed by a sample-barcoded 5' primer and a J-beta primer mix, a second PCR proceeded for 7 to 11 cycles. TCRdb re-analysed the 5' RACE reads in MiXCR, keeping a single row per CDR3 protein. This table holds 800,000 to 950,000 distinct CDR3 sequences, roughly 48% found once. Isolation yielded PBMCs, at least 6 million per sample, in every case. These data come from a study of blood T cells in healthy people across ages. Findings and caveats of the study: The fall in TCR beta diversity per million T cells was roughly linear with age. Naive T cell percentage showed a strong correlation with TCR beta diversity. More naive CD4+ cells and higher diversity were found in long-lived than in aged donors.

V is TRBV27 and J is TRBJ2-2, with 11 bases aligning to TRBD1. This clonotype was sampled from a man aged 25 to 45 in good health. Sequences were obtained from blood. The CDR3 sequence is CASSPDRGQGGELFF. The CDR3 DNA sequence: TGTGCCAGCAGTCCGGACAGGGGGCAGGGCGGGGAGCTGTTTTTT.